Listed here are 21 T cell receptor beta chains from one sample, sequenced in a study of T cell responses to AZD1222 COVID-19 vaccine. Here immunoSEQ multiplex PCR was the method, and the copy in TCRdb shows in-frame clones only, minus some. The repertoire holds about 160,000 clones, with about 91% as singletons. The input for sequencing was peripheral blood, taken on day 0 of MenACWY control vaccination. The receptors shown here come from an adult in good health.

V usage is TRBV19 and J usage is TRBJ2-7, with 7 bases that match TRBD1. The CDR3 spans 13 residues. The germline V gene encodes CDR1 LNHDA and CDR2 SQIVND (reference sequence). Trimming at V came to 2 bases and at J to 2 bases, leaving 0 bases not matched to a gene. CDR3 sequence reads: CASSIQGAYEQYF. CDR3 DNA sequence: TGTGCCAGTAGTATACAGGGGGCCTACGAGCAGTACTTC.

The rearrangement links TRBV14 to TRBJ1-2, with 12 bases identical to TRBD1. J gave up 4 bases and V 4 bases, and 7 bases lay outside the gene matches. The CDR3 extends over 16 amino acids. Looked up from germline, CDR1 is SGHDN and CDR2 is FVKESK. The CDR3 loop reads CASSRGQGAGVYGYTF. The CDR3 DNA reads as TGTGCCAGCAGCCGGGGACAGGGGGCCGGGGTCTATGGCTACACCTTC.

This chain uses TRBV28 with TRBJ2-1; D remains unclear. V gave up 3 bases and J gave up 4 bases, with 10 bases separating them. Germline CDR1 reads MDHEN; CDR2 reads SYDVKM. The CDR3 loop spans 14 amino acids. In nucleotides, the CDR3 is TGTGCCAGCAGTTTCAAGCGCTCTTACAATGAGCAGTTCTTC. It is translated as CASSFKRSYNEQFF.

The V gene is TRBV7-8, the J gene TRBJ2-7; TRBD1 matches at 10 bases. Per the germline V gene, CDR1 is SGHVS and CDR2 is FQNEAQ. The CDR3 has 14 residues. After removal of 7 bases from V and 3 bases from J, the junction contained 6 bases not matched to a gene. CDR3 nucleotides: TGTGCCAGCACCCAGGGGACAGGGGTCTACGAGCAGTACTTC. Encoded protein: CASTQGTGVYEQYF.

The chain joins TRBV4-3 to TRBJ2-5; D perhaps matches TRBD2 (6 bases). CDR1 is LGHNA, CDR2 YSLEER, per germline. The V gene lost 0 bases and the J gene lost 1 base, with 9 bases spanning the gap. This CDR3 region has 15 residues. The CDR3 loop reads CASSQEWRGQETQYF. The CDR3 nucleotides read TGCGCCAGCAGCCAAGAATGGCGGGGCCAAGAGACCCAGTACTTC.

The count of this clone is one. The V gene is TRBV7-8, the J gene TRBJ2-7; D possibly corresponds to TRBD1 (5 bases). Trimming removed 1 base at V and 3 bases at J, with 10 bases between. This CDR3 is built from 14 residues. Germline lookup yields CDR1 SGHVS and CDR2 FQNEAQ. Here the CDR3 DNA reads TGTGCCAGCAGCTTAGAGGGGTTTGACTACGAGCAGTACTTC. It is translated as CASSLEGFDYEQYF. The full variable domain, rest sourced from reference TRBV7-8 and TRBJ2-7, is GAGVSQSPRYKVAKRGQDVALRCDPISGHVSLFWYQQALGQGPEFLTYFQNEAQLDKSGLPSDRFFAERPEGSVSTLKIQRTQQEDSAVYLCASSLEGFDYEQYFGPGTRLTVT.

In this sample, this clone turned up a few times. CDR3 DNA: TGTGCCAGCAGCTTAAATTACGAGCAGTACTTC. It specifies CASSLNYEQYF. The chain joins TRBV7-2 to TRBJ2-7; D gene unclear. Germline V gene sequence: CDR1 SGHTA, CDR2 FQGNSA. V dropped 2 bases and J dropped 4 bases, with 3 bases sitting between them. CDR3 size: 11 residues.

Of note for this clone: Other nucleotide sequences in the sample specify the same CDR3. DNA of the CDR3: TGTGCCAGCAGTTTTGGTCAGCCCCAGCATTTT. This codes for CASSFGQPQHF. The chain combines TRBV12-3 or TRBV12-4 with TRBJ1-5; D unclear. The CDR3 is 11 amino acids. Trimming took 3 bases from V and 6 from J, leaving 3 bases between them.

The gene calls are TRBV4-3 and TRBJ1-3, with a weak D call TRBD1 (6 bases). This CDR3 region has 15 residues. V lost 0 bases, J lost 3 bases, and 9 bases lay in between. Germline CDR1 is LGHNA and CDR2 is YSLEER. The CDR3 here is CASSQDQGFGNTIYF. The CDR3 nucleotides are TGCGCCAGCAGCCAAGACCAGGGGTTTGGAAACACCATATATTTT.

The chain recombines TRBV7-3 with TRBJ1-1, with D possibly TRBD1 on 5 matching bases. V lost 3 bases and J 1 base, leaving 6 bases between the germline ends. CDR1 SGHTA and CDR2 FQGTGA come from the germline V gene. The CDR3 totals 13 residues. This chain's CDR3 is CASSFGGNTEAFF. CDR3 nucleotides: TGTGCCAGCAGCTTCGGGGGGAACACTGAAGCTTTCTTT.

The genes are TRBV6-2 or TRBV6-3 and TRBJ1-5; TRBD1 is a possible D gene (5 bases). In germline, CDR1 is MNHEY, CDR2 SVGEGT. V gave up 2 bases and J gave up 6 bases, with 11 bases separating them. The CDR3 sequence is 14 residues long. This CDR3 reads CASSYGGGSQPQHF. CDR3 in DNA: TGTGCCAGCAGTTACGGCGGGGGTAGTCAGCCCCAGCATTTT.

CDR3 in DNA: TGTGCCAGCCGGGACAGGGCGCCCCGCCTCCACTTT. Translation: CASRDRAPRLHF. The chain joins TRBV6-5 to TRBJ1-6; 9 bases fit TRBD1. CDR1 MNHEY and CDR2 SVGAGI come from the germline V gene. Trimming cost V 8 bases and J 15 bases; bases outside gene matches: 8. The CDR3 runs to 12 residues.

V gene TRBV19 combines with J gene TRBJ2-1; no firm D call. V was shortened by 5 bases and J by 5 bases, with 7 bases between the two germline ends. Germline-derived CDR1 and CDR2 are LNHDA and SQIVND (reference sequence). This CDR3 comprises 12 residues. The CDR3 coding sequence is TGTGCCAGTAGTGGGGATAACAATGAGCAGTTCTTC. Translated: CASSGDNNEQFF.

The CDR3 protein is CASSLVGTALQETQYF. DNA for the CDR3: TGTGCCAGCAGCTTAGTAGGGACAGCCCTCCAAGAGACCCAGTACTTC. V gene TRBV5-5 combines with J gene TRBJ2-5; the match to TRBD1 covers 7 bases. CDR1 and CDR2 (germline): SGHKS, YYEKEE (reference sequence). The CDR3 spans 16 residues. J gave up 1 base and V 2 bases, and 8 bases lay outside the gene matches.

This chain joins TRBV6-1 and TRBJ1-1, with D unresolved. Trimming removed 2 bases from V and 1 base from J, with 8 bases in between. CDR3 length: 14 residues. CDR1 is MNHNS, CDR2 SASEGT, per germline. The CDR3 bases are TGTGCCAGCAGTGAAAACCAAGGGAACACTGAAGCTTTCTTT. Residues: CASSENQGNTEAFF.

V gene TRBV5-1 combines with J gene TRBJ1-1; D is undetermined. V was cut by 3 bases and J by 4 bases, with 10 bases left in between. Germline values: CDR1 SGHRS, CDR2 YFSETQ. This CDR3 is built from 13 residues. CDR3 amino acids: CASSSLRTTEAFF. CDR3 nucleotides: TGCGCCAGCAGCTCCTTGCGAACCACTGAAGCTTTCTTT. The full variable domain, in which reference TRBV5-1 and TRBJ1-1 provide the parts outside the CDR3, is KAGVTQTPRYLIKTRGQQVTLSCSPISGHRSVSWYQQTPGQGLQFLFEYFSETQRNKGNFPGRFSGRQFSNSRSEMNVSTLELGDSALYLCASSSLRTTEAFFGQGTRLTVV.

This clone was counted between two and nine times. V gene TRBV19 combines with J gene TRBJ2-2, with D possibly TRBD1 on 9 matching bases. This CDR3 contains 19 residues. V was shortened by 5 bases and J by 2 bases, with 24 bases between the two germline ends. The germline V gene has CDR1 LNHDA and CDR2 SQIVND (reference sequence). The CDR3 DNA reads as TGTGCCAGTAGTCCGTCCGGGGGGGGACAGGGACCCAACACCGGGGAGCTGTTTTTT. Amino acids: CASSPSGGGQGPNTGELFF.

The chain combines TRBV28 with TRBJ1-1, with TRBD1 as a possible D gene (6 bases). Trimming stripped 2 bases from V and 8 bases from J, with 12 bases between. Germline CDR1 is MDHEN and CDR2 is SYDVKM. CDR3 length equals 13 residues. CDR3 nucleotide sequence: TGTGCCAGCAGTTTACAGACAGGCAGAGAAGCTTTCTTT. Translating gives CASSLQTGREAFF.

The CDR3: CASSEAGTGGTPLHF. CDR3 DNA sequence: TGTGCCAGCAGTGAAGCGGGGACAGGTGGGACCCCCCTCCACTTT. V and J are TRBV2 and TRBJ1-6, with 8 bases fitting TRBD1. J lost 13 bases, V lost 0 bases, and 8 bases had no gene match. Germline lookup yields CDR1 SNHLY and CDR2 FYNNEI. The CDR3 contains 15 residues.

The J gene is TRBJ2-2, the V gene TRBV14; 8 bases are shared with TRBD2. V shed 4 bases, J shed 3 bases, and the junction held 7 bases outside the gene matches. Germline CDR1 and CDR2: SGHDN and FVKESK. This CDR3 spans 16 amino acids. In nucleotides, the CDR3 is TGTGCCAGCAGCCGGATACTAGCGGACTACACCGGGGAGCTGTTTTTT. It encodes CASSRILADYTGELFF. Drawing the rest from reference TRBV14 and TRBJ2-2, the complete variable domain is EAGVTQFPSHSVIEKGQTVTLRCDPISGHDNLYWYRRVMGKEIKFLLHFVKESKQDESGMPNNRFLAERTGGTYSTLKVQPAELEDSGVYFCASSRILADYTGELFFGEGSRLTVL.

The chain links TRBV3-1 (or the pseudogene TRBV3-2) to TRBJ2-1; 7 bases line up with TRBD1. Germline trimming cut 2 bases from V and 7 bases from J; bases unmatched to any gene: 8. CDR1 and CDR2 (germline): LGHDT, YNNKEL (reference sequence). This CDR3 region has 15 residues. The CDR3: CASSQLGIQGNEQFF. CDR3 coding DNA: TGTGCCAGCAGCCAACTTGGAATACAGGGGAATGAGCAGTTCTTC.